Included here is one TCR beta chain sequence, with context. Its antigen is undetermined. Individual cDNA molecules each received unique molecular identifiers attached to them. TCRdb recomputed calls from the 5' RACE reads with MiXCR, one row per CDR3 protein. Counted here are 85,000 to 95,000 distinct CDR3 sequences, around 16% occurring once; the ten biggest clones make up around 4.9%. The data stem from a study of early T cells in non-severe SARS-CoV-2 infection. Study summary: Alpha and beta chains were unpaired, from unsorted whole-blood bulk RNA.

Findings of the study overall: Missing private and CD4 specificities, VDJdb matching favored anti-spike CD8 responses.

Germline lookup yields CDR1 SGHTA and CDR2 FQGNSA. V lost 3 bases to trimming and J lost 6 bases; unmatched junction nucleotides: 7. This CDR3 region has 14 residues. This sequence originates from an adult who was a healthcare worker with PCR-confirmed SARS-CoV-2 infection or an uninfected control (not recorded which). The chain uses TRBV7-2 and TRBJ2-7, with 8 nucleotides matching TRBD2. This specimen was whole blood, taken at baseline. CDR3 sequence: CASSLSGSVVEQYF. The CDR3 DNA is TGTGCCAGCAGCTTGAGCGGGAGTGTGGTCGAGCAGTACTTC.